The 4 T cell receptor beta chains reported below all come from one sample, sequenced in a study of immune cell composition in non-small cell lung cancer. Profiling relied on immunoSEQ multiplex PCR, and the TCRdb table lists in-frame clones only, not all of them. This table has about 2,900 clones, around 73% appearing once. The sequenced sample was lung tumor tissue. The origin of the receptors is a human donor with non-small cell lung cancer.

V usage is TRBV2 and J usage is TRBJ2-3; D might be TRBD2 (5 bases). The germline V and J ends were trimmed by 6 bases and 2 bases, with 15 bases remaining between them. The CDR3 has 15 residues. CDR1 SNHLY and CDR2 FYNNEI come from the germline V gene. The CDR3 loop is CASRRVLADTDTQYF. The CDR3, as DNA: TGTGCCAGCAGGAGGGTCCTCGCAGACACAGATACGCAGTATTTT. The full variable domain, completed using reference TRBV2 and TRBJ2-3, is EPEVTQTPSHQVTQMGQEVILRCVPISNHLYFYWYRQILGQKVEFLVSFYNNEISEKSEIFDDQFSVERPDGSNFTLKIRSTKLEDSAMYFCASRRVLADTDTQYFGPGTRLTVL.

This clone was seen just once. The gene calls are TRBV4-3 and TRBJ2-2; tentative D call: TRBD2 (6 bases). Trimming took off 3 bases at V and 7 bases at J, with 18 bases between the two ends. Germline lookup yields CDR1 LGHNA and CDR2 YSLEER. The CDR3 runs to 16 residues. CDR3 nucleotides: TGCGCCAGCAGCCAGGTTCTCCCCGGAGGGTTCGGGGAGCTGTTTTTT. Its protein product is CASSQVLPGGFGELFF.

The rearrangement links TRBV6-5 to TRBJ2-3; 10 bases are shared with TRBD2. CDR1 is MNHEY and CDR2 is SVGAGI in the germline V gene. V trimming: 0 bases; J trimming: 9 bases; junction bases outside the gene matches: 6. CDR3 length equals 15 residues. CDR3 nucleotide sequence: TGTGCCAGCAGTTACTCCAAGCGGGGGGGGACCACGCAGTATTTT. Amino acids: CASSYSKRGGTTQYF.

This clone has only one observation. This chain connects TRBV10-3 to TRBJ2-1, with D unresolved. This CDR3 is built from 11 residues. V was pared by 4 bases and J by 5 bases, with 3 bases between. Germline values: CDR1 ENHRY, CDR2 SYGVKD. The CDR3 is CAISVNNEQFF. The CDR3 nucleotides read TGTGCCATCAGTGTCAACAATGAGCAGTTCTTC.